Following are 30 T cell receptor beta chains from one sample sequenced in a study of cytomegalovirus exposure and HLA in healthy donors. With 60 Vbeta and 13 Jbeta primers, the PCR was carried out. Generated by immunoSEQ multiplex PCR, the TCRdb table keeps only in-frame clones and is missing some. This sample's table has some 200,000 clones. What was sequenced was PBMCs. Receptors originate from a woman aged 18 to 35 in good health and CMV-seropositive.

The chain has TRBV5-1 and TRBJ1-6; D remains ambiguous. The germline gives CDR1 SGHRS, CDR2 YFSETQ. Between the trimmed V and J ends, which lost 6 bases and 10 bases, there was a span of 23 bases. CDR3 length: 16 amino acids. CDR3 bases: TGCGCCAGCACCCCGGGGTTGGGAAGTTTTGTCTCACCCCTCCACTTT. Its protein product is CASTPGLGSFVSPLHF.

The chain joins TRBV18 to TRBJ1-6, with D perhaps TRBD1 (6 bases). The CDR3 is made up of 15 amino acids. Germline loops: CDR1 KGHSH, CDR2 LQKENI. V gave up 2 bases and J gave up 10 bases, with 15 bases separating them. The CDR3 sequence is CASSPDLTGSSPLHF. In DNA form, the CDR3 reads TGTGCCAGCTCACCAGACCTAACAGGGAGCTCACCCCTCCACTTT.

The chain combines TRBV30 with TRBJ2-1, with TRBD2 matching over 10 bases. The germline CDR1 and CDR2 sequences are GTSNPN and SVGIG (reference sequence). The CDR3 length is 17 residues. Trimming took 5 bases from V and 4 from J; bases not matched to a gene: 14. The CDR3, as DNA: TGTGCCTGGGGAAATTTTAGAATAGCGGGAGGTTACAATGAGCAGTTCTTC. Translating it yields CAWGNFRIAGGYNEQFF.

V usage is TRBV10-3 and J usage is TRBJ2-5; no reliable D call. Between the trimmed V and J ends, which lost 4 bases and 2 bases, there was a span of 8 bases. This CDR3 has 13 residues. Germline assignment: CDR1 ENHRY and CDR2 SYGVKD. In nucleotides, the CDR3 is TGTGCCATCAGTGCCGTCAGACAAGAGACCCAGTACTTC. Translating it yields CAISAVRQETQYF.

The chain uses TRBV5-1 and TRBJ2-7, with 11 bases lining up with TRBD1. Germline V lookup: CDR1 SGHRS, CDR2 YFSETQ. This CDR3 is built from 14 residues. The V segment lost 4 bases and the J segment 3 bases; nucleotides outside the gene matches: 3. CDR3 sequence (DNA): TGCGCCAGCAGCGGGGACAGGGGGGACTACGAGCAGTACTTC. This codes for CASSGDRGDYEQYF.

The chain uses TRBV2 and TRBJ1-4; no definite D call. This CDR3 has 13 amino acids. Germline-derived CDR1 and CDR2 are SNHLY and FYNNEI. The V and J ends lost 3 bases and 8 bases respectively, with 10 bases between them. The CDR3 region is CASSDSAREKLFF. CDR3 nucleotides: TGTGCCAGCAGTGATAGTGCCCGCGAAAAACTGTTTTTT.

The V gene is TRBV27, the J gene TRBJ2-2; D is possibly TRBD2 (5 bases). V dropped 4 bases and J dropped 7 bases, with 16 bases sitting between them. Per the germline V gene, CDR1 is MNHEY and CDR2 is SMNVEV (reference sequence). CDR3 length: 15 residues. The DNA of the CDR3 is TGTGCCAGCAGTTCCCTAGCCACATATAGCGGGGAGCTGTTTTTT. It encodes CASSSLATYSGELFF.

V and J are TRBV29-1 and TRBJ1-1; the D gene is possibly TRBD1 (5 bases). The V gene's germline CDR1 is SQVTM and CDR2 ANQGSEA. CDR3 length equals 14 residues. Trimming took off 5 bases at V and 7 bases at J, with 20 bases between the two ends. CDR3 region: CSVSHGQGSYEAFF. The CDR3, as DNA: TGCAGCGTTTCTCACGGGCAGGGCTCGTATGAAGCTTTCTTT.

The rearrangement uses TRBV19 and TRBJ1-6; possible D gene TRBD1, 6 bases. Trimming took 4 bases from V and 3 from J, leaving 10 bases between them. The CDR3 totals 15 residues. From germline, CDR1 is LNHDA and CDR2 SQIVND (reference sequence). CDR3 in DNA: TGTGCCAGTAGTAAACAGGGAATCTATAATTCACCCCTCCACTTT. Translating gives CASSKQGIYNSPLHF. The full variable domain, in which reference TRBV19 and TRBJ1-6 provide the parts outside the CDR3, is DGGITQSPKYLFRKEGQNVTLSCEQNLNHDAMYWYRQDPGQGLRLIYYSQIVNDFQKGDIAEGYSVSREKKESFPLTVTSAQKNPTAFYLCASSKQGIYNSPLHFGNGTRLTVT.

The CDR3 DNA reads as TGTGCCAGCAGGGAGACAGGGGGAAGGGGGACTGAAGCTTTCTTT. This sequence encodes CASRETGGRGTEAFF. The chain is built from TRBV6-1 and TRBJ1-1, with 9 positions matching TRBD1. Germline trimming cut 6 bases from V and 5 bases from J; bases unmatched to any gene: 10. The CDR3 contains 15 residues. CDR1 and CDR2 from the germline V gene are MNHNS and SASEGT.

The chain combines TRBV7-8 with TRBJ2-1, with 8 nucleotides matching TRBD1. Germline lookup yields CDR1 SGHVS and CDR2 FQNEAQ. The CDR3 is made up of 13 amino acids. The ends lost 4 bases at V and 8 bases at J; junction bases unmatched: 4. This CDR3 reads CASSYDRGDEQFF. DNA of the CDR3: TGTGCCAGCAGCTACGACAGGGGAGATGAGCAGTTCTTC. The whole variable domain, remainder taken from reference TRBV7-8 and TRBJ2-1, is GAGVSQSPRYKVAKRGQDVALRCDPISGHVSLFWYQQALGQGPEFLTYFQNEAQLDKSGLPSDRFFAERPEGSVSTLKIQRTQQEDSAVYLCASSYDRGDEQFFGPGTRLTVL.

The genes are TRBV18 and TRBJ1-1, with a possible D match to TRBD1 (6 bases). V shed 6 bases and J shed 1 base, with 12 bases lying between them. CDR3 length: 14 amino acids. Germline values: CDR1 KGHSH, CDR2 LQKENI. CDR3 nucleotide sequence: TGTGCCAGCTCTTCCAGGGGCCGGAACACTGAAGCTTTCTTT. This translates into CASSSRGRNTEAFF.

The chain recombines TRBV29-1 with TRBJ2-7; possible D gene TRBD2, 5 bases. Germline V gives CDR1 SQVTM, CDR2 ANQGSEA. The CDR3 runs to 12 residues. The ends were cut back, 5 bases at V and 2 bases at J, with 10 bases in the middle. The CDR3: CSVLEATYEQYF. In DNA, the CDR3 is TGCAGCGTTCTGGAGGCAACCTACGAGCAGTACTTC.

The V call is TRBV11-3, the J call TRBJ2-3, with 8 nucleotides matching TRBD1. The CDR3 spans 15 residues. Germline trimming cut 5 bases from V and 4 bases from J; bases unmatched to any gene: 8. Germline-derived CDR1 and CDR2 are SGHNT and YENEEA. The CDR3 sequence: CASSPGTGEADTQYF. The CDR3 region has the DNA TGTGCCAGCAGCCCGGGGACAGGCGAGGCAGATACGCAGTATTTT.

V is TRBV4-2 and J is TRBJ2-6; tentative D call: TRBD2 (5 bases). In germline, CDR1 is LGHNA, CDR2 YNFKEQ. The CDR3 is 17 residues long. Trimming shortened V by 0 bases and J by 4 bases, and 13 bases separated the two germline ends. CDR3 coding DNA: TGTGCCAGCAGCCAAGATCTCGGGGTGAAGGGGGCCAACGTCCTGACTTTC. It codes for CASSQDLGVKGANVLTF.

J is TRBJ1-1 and V is TRBV30, with D perhaps matching TRBD1 (5 bases). CDR3 size: 13 residues. V was shortened by 4 bases and J by 1 base, with 10 bases between the two germline ends. Germline V CDR1 and CDR2: GTSNPN, SVGIG (reference sequence). The CDR3 region is CAWNTDRNTEAFF. The CDR3 DNA is TGTGCCTGGAATACAGACAGGAACACTGAAGCTTTCTTT.

The chain uses TRBV6-5 and TRBJ2-7, with D perhaps matching TRBD2 (6 bases). The CDR3 runs 15 residues. Per germline, CDR1 MNHEY and CDR2 SVGAGI. Trimming removed 7 bases at V and 5 bases at J, with 21 bases between. The CDR3 spells CASTPLWDSLDEQYF. As DNA, the CDR3 is TGTGCCAGCACCCCTCTCTGGGACTCATTGGACGAGCAGTACTTC.

The V and J genes are TRBV7-8 and TRBJ1-2; tentatively, D is TRBD1 (5 bases). Germline assignment: CDR1 SGHVS and CDR2 FQNEAQ. Trimming took off 6 bases at V and 3 bases at J, with 20 bases between the two ends. CDR3 length equals 16 residues. The CDR3 sequence: CASSHTGGARDYGYTF. CDR3 DNA: TGTGCCAGCAGTCACACGGGCGGAGCCAGGGACTATGGCTACACCTTC. The whole variable domain, remainder taken from reference TRBV7-8 and TRBJ1-2, is GAGVSQSPRYKVAKRGQDVALRCDPISGHVSLFWYQQALGQGPEFLTYFQNEAQLDKSGLPSDRFFAERPEGSVSTLKIQRTQQEDSAVYLCASSHTGGARDYGYTFGSGTRLTVV.

J is TRBJ2-6 and V is TRBV18; D ambiguous. The CDR3 contains 16 residues. V dropped 2 bases and J dropped 1 base, with 9 bases sitting between them. CDR1 and CDR2 (germline): KGHSH, LQKENI. CDR3 in amino acids: CASSPNSGSGANVLTF. The DNA of the CDR3 is TGTGCCAGCTCACCAAATTCAGGATCTGGGGCCAACGTCCTGACTTTC.

The V call is TRBV7-2, the J call TRBJ1-1; D ambiguous. The CDR3 spans 14 residues. Trimming shortened V by 1 base and J by 1 base, and 7 bases separated the two germline ends. Germline V gene lookup returns CDR1 SGHTA and CDR2 FQGNSA. As DNA, the CDR3 is TGTGCCAGCAGCTTAGTGTACAGGAACACTGAAGCTTTCTTT. Translated: CASSLVYRNTEAFF.

The chain combines TRBV7-9 with TRBJ2-3; D unclear. The CDR3 length is 11 residues. Germline V gene data show CDR1 as SEHNR and CDR2 as FQNEAQ (reference sequence). V was cut by 5 bases and J by 6 bases, with 6 bases left in between. The CDR3, as DNA: TGTGCCAGCAGCCCCAGGGATACGCAGTATTTT. It codes for CASSPRDTQYF.

V gene TRBV12-5 combines with J gene TRBJ1-5; D possibly corresponds to TRBD1 (6 bases). Germline V gene data show CDR1 as LGHNT and CDR2 as FRNRAP. With 6 bases removed from V and 1 base from J, the gap between germline ends came to 16 bases. The length of the CDR3 is 16 residues. In DNA form, the CDR3 reads TGTGCTAGTGGCATCGGGACACTTTCCAGCAATCAGCCCCAGCATTTT. Amino acids: CASGIGTLSSNQPQHF.

The chain has TRBV27 and TRBJ2-7, with TRBD2 identical over 11 bases. V was clipped by 8 bases and J by 0 bases; unmatched bases: 6. Germline CDR1 and CDR2: MNHEY and SMNVEV (reference sequence). The length of the CDR3 is 15 residues. The CDR3 sequence: CASYAGTSGSYEQYF. The CDR3, as DNA: TGTGCCAGCTATGCCGGGACTAGCGGCTCCTACGAGCAGTACTTC.

The V and J genes are TRBV7-9 and TRBJ2-2; 7 nucleotides agree with TRBD2. This CDR3 contains 17 residues. V dropped 5 bases and J dropped 5; count of bases not matched to a gene: 14. Germline CDR1 reads SEHNR; CDR2 reads FQNEAQ (reference sequence). The CDR3 loop reads CASSPSAGGSGTGELFF. CDR3 nucleotides: TGTGCCAGCAGCCCAAGCGCTGGCGGGAGTGGGACCGGGGAGCTGTTTTTT.

The chain joins TRBV30 to TRBJ2-5, with D possibly TRBD2 on 7 matching bases. Matching the DNA end better, TRBJ2-7 makes the J call doubtful. The V gene's germline CDR1 is GTSNPN and CDR2 SVGIG (reference sequence). CDR3 length equals 15 residues. The CDR3 sequence is CAWSSGGTSSYEQYF. Written as DNA, the CDR3 is TGTGCCTGGAGTTCGGGGGGCACGAGCTCCTACGAGCAGTACTTC.

This chain uses TRBV29-1 with TRBJ2-7; D perhaps matches TRBD1 (7 bases). This CDR3 is built from 12 residues. V was clipped by 3 bases and J by 4 bases, with 10 bases between them. Germline-derived CDR1 and CDR2 are SQVTM and ANQGSEA. DNA of the CDR3: TGCAGCGTTGAGGAGGGGGCGTACGAGCAGTACTTC. Its protein product is CSVEEGAYEQYF.

For this clone: The same CDR3 can be traced to other DNA sequences in this sample. The V call is TRBV2, the J call TRBJ2-7; D is perhaps TRBD1 (5 bases). The CDR3 sequence is 11 residues long. V lost 6 bases, J lost 3 bases, and 6 bases lay in between. Germline V gene sequence: CDR1 SNHLY, CDR2 FYNNEI. CDR3 amino acids: CASRQGYEQYF. CDR3 DNA sequence: TGTGCCAGCAGGCAGGGCTACGAGCAGTACTTC.

V gene TRBV10-3 combines with J gene TRBJ1-3, with 9 bases identical to TRBD1. The CDR3 spans 15 residues. With V trimmed by 8 bases and J by 0 bases, 5 bases remained unmatched. The germline gives CDR1 ENHRY, CDR2 SYGVKD. The chain's CDR3 is CAISETGGSGNTIYF. The CDR3 DNA follows: TGTGCCATCTCAGAGACAGGGGGCTCTGGAAACACCATATATTTT.

Written as DNA, the CDR3 is TGTGCCAGTAGAACTCGCACGACAGGGAGAAGGACTGAAGCTTTCTTT. It codes for CASRTRTTGRRTEAFF. The chain links TRBV19 to TRBJ1-1, with 7 bases that match TRBD1. V lost 6 bases and J lost 5; bases outside the gene matches: 15. The CDR3 is made up of 16 amino acids. Germline values: CDR1 LNHDA, CDR2 SQIVND (reference sequence).

The CDR3 DNA reads as TGTGCCAGCAGTGAGGGGGGACAGCCCCAGCATTTT. This sequence encodes CASSEGGQPQHF. The V call is TRBV25-1, the J call TRBJ1-5; a possible D gene is TRBD1 (5 bases). V was clipped by 3 bases and J by 7 bases, with 7 bases between them. The germline gives CDR1 MGHDK, CDR2 SYGVNS. The CDR3 spans 12 residues.